A selection of T cell receptor beta chains follows, all from one sample in a study of graft-versus-host responses after intestinal transplantation. Sequenced by immunoSEQ multiplex PCR; TCRdb stores in-frame clones only, minus some. This table has 90,000 to 150,000 clones, about 95% appearing once. For these receptors, no antigen is known. The sample consisted of unstimulated CD8+ T cells sorted from spleen or lymph node cells, taken before intestinal transplant. Receptors were obtained from a human donor who received an intestinal transplant. Both conserved end residues are part of each CDR3. D genes are given only for firm matches. The size field is filled for only some rows; it gives once, few, many or a size class.

J gene,V gene,CDR3 length,D gene,clone size,CDR3 DNA,CDR3 protein
TRBJ2-6,TRBV18,15,NA,NA,TGTGCCAGCTCACAGGAGAATTCTGGGGCCAACGTCCTGACTTTC,CASSQENSGANVLTF
TRBJ2-1,TRBV5-1,19,TRBD1,NA,TGCGCCAGCAGCCAGAGACAGGGCGGCTACAAAGGAGGCTACAATGAGCAGTTCTTC,CASSQRQGGYKGGYNEQFF
TRBJ2-7,TRBV10-3,16,TRBD1,NA,TGTGCCATCAGTCACCTCGCCGGGACAGCATCCTACGAGCAGTACTTC,CAISHLAGTASYEQYF
TRBJ2-5,TRBV7-9,12,NA,NA,TGTGCCAGCAGCTTTGGGGTGGAGACCCAGTACTTC,CASSFGVETQYF
TRBJ1-1,TRBV27,15,NA,NA,TGTGCCAGCAGTTCCTCAGGAGGTTGGAACACTGAAGCTTTCTTT,CASSSSGGWNTEAFF
TRBJ2-7,TRBV9,13,NA,NA,TGTGCCAGCAGCGGCCGGGACTCAATCGAGCAGTACTTC,CASSGRDSIEQYF
TRBJ2-7,TRBV14,15,NA,NA,TGTGCCAGCAGCCAAGGGGGTGGCAGGGCGGGCGAGCAGTACTTC,CASSQGGGRAGEQYF
TRBJ2-3,TRBV27,15,NA,NA,TGTGCCAGCAGCTCCCGGGACCCCTGGGATCCCACGCAGTATTTT,CASSSRDPWDPTQYF
TRBJ1-5,TRBV6-6,14,NA,NA,TGTGCCAGCAGTTACCCGGACGGAAATCAGCCCCAGCATTTT,CASSYPDGNQPQHF
TRBJ2-3,TRBV4-1,15,TRBD1,once,TGCGCCAGCACGGTAGGGACAGGGGGGTCAGATACGCAGTATTTT,CASTVGTGGSDTQYF
TRBJ2-6,TRBV7-2,17,TRBD1,NA,TGTGCCAGCAGCGAATTAGTCGGGACAGGGGAGGCCAACGTCCTGACTTTC,CASSELVGTGEANVLTF
TRBJ1-2,TRBV7-8,13,TRBD1,NA,TGTGCCAGCAGAAGGGACAGCAAATATGGCTACACCTTC,CASRRDSKYGYTF
TRBJ2-2,TRBV9,16,NA,few,TGTGCCAGCAGCGTAGATCTGGGGGGGAACACCGGGGAGCTGTTTTTT,CASSVDLGGNTGELFF
TRBJ1-4,TRBV2,14,TRBD1,NA,TGTGCCAGCAGGGGGACAGACTATAATGAAAAACTGTTTTTT,CASRGTDYNEKLFF
TRBJ1-1,TRBV23-1,14,NA,NA,TGCGCCAGCAGTCACCGGGGACATCGGACGAGGGCTTTCTTT,CASSHRGHRTRAFF
TRBJ1-3,TRBV4-3,15,TRBD1,NA,TGCGCCAGCAGCCCCGACAGGGATAGGGGAAACACCATATATTTT,CASSPDRDRGNTIYF
TRBJ2-1,TRBV9,14,NA,NA,TGTGCCAGCAGCGTAGCAGATAGCTTCAATGGGCAGTTCTTC,CASSVADSFNGQFF
TRBJ1-2,TRBV7-3,14,TRBD1,NA,TGTGCCAGCAGCTCCGGGACAGGGGACTATGGCTACACCTTC,CASSSGTGDYGYTF
TRBJ2-3,TRBV9,15,TRBD2,once,TGTGCCAGCAGCGTAGGCGGGAGCGGGGCAGATACGCAGTATTTT,CASSVGGSGADTQYF
TRBJ2-1,TRBV5-4,16,TRBD2,NA,TGTGCCAGCAGCCCCCCAGCGGGAGGGCCCGACAATGAGCAGTTCTTC,CASSPPAGGPDNEQFF
TRBJ1-1,TRBV4-1,16,NA,NA,TGCGCCAGCAGCCAAGTTCCGGAGGGAATGAACACTGAAGCTTTCTTT,CASSQVPEGMNTEAFF
TRBJ2-4,TRBV28,17,NA,NA,TGTGCCAGCAGTTTATCTACCACTCCCATAACCAAAAACATTCAGTACTTC,CASSLSTTPITKNIQYF
TRBJ2-3,TRBV6-5,15,NA,NA,TGTGCCAGCAGCTCTGGGGGGCGGAGCACAGATACGCAGTATTTT,CASSSGGRSTDTQYF
TRBJ1-2,TRBV10-3,14,TRBD1,few,TGTGCCATCAGTGAGGGGACAGGGCTGAATGGCTACACCTTC,CAISEGTGLNGYTF
TRBJ2-1,TRBV9,14,TRBD2,NA,TGTGCCAGCAGCGATAGCGGGAAACACAATGAGCAGTTCTTC,CASSDSGKHNEQFF
TRBJ1-2,TRBV6-5,13,NA,NA,TGTGCCAGCAGTTACGGCGGGCAGTATGGCTACACCTTC,CASSYGGQYGYTF
TRBJ2-7,TRBV28,19,TRBD1,once,TGTGCCAGCAGTTTTGATAGGGACAGCCTAAAGTACATCTCCTACGAGCAGTACTTC,CASSFDRDSLKYISYEQYF
TRBJ2-7,TRBV7-9,17,TRBD2,NA,TGTGCCAGCAGCTCCTCGGCGGGGGGACATATCTCCTACGAGCAGTACTTC,CASSSSAGGHISYEQYF
TRBJ1-3,TRBV28,16,NA,once,TGTGCCAGCAGTTTTATGAGGGACCCCTCTGGAAACACCATATATTTT,CASSFMRDPSGNTIYF
TRBJ2-1,TRBV5-7,15,NA,NA,TGTGCCAGCAGCTTGGCTCGCAACCCCTACAATGAGCAGTTCTTC,CASSLARNPYNEQFF
TRBJ1-6,TRBV7-9,12,NA,NA,TGTGCCAGCAGCCCAGAGAATTCACCCCTCCACTTT,CASSPENSPLHF
TRBJ2-1,TRBV28,12,NA,NA,TGTGCCAGCAGCCCCGTCGGGAATGAGCAGTTCTTC,CASSPVGNEQFF
TRBJ2-1,TRBV4-1,13,TRBD2,NA,TGCGCCAGCAGCCAGGGACTACTCAATGAGCAGTTCTTC,CASSQGLLNEQFF
TRBJ1-2,TRBV7-6,17,TRBD1,NA,TGTGCCAGCAGCTTAAACCCCTCGGACAGGGGCGTATATGGCTACACCTTC,CASSLNPSDRGVYGYTF
TRBJ2-7,TRBV4-3,14,NA,NA,TGCGCCAGCAGCCGACGACTAAGAGCGTACGAGCAGTACTTC,CASSRRLRAYEQYF
TRBJ1-1,TRBV7-9,14,NA,once,TGTGCCAGCAGCCTCTTGGGGGGGAACACTGAAGCTTTCTTT,CASSLLGGNTEAFF
TRBJ1-2,TRBV4-1,15,TRBD1,NA,TGCGCCAGCAGCCCATGGGACAGGGGACAAAAAAGCTACACCTTC,CASSPWDRGQKSYTF
TRBJ2-3,TRBV10-3,14,NA,NA,TGTGCCATCAGTGAGTCAACCGCGGAAGATACGCAGTATTTT,CAISESTAEDTQYF
TRBJ1-2,TRBV28,15,TRBD1,NA,TGTGCCAGCAGTTTTCAACAGGGGGCTGGAGATGGCTACACCTTC,CASSFQQGAGDGYTF
TRBJ2-7,TRBV10-3,14,TRBD2,NA,TGTGCCATTAGGACTAGCGGGAGAAACTACGAGCAGTACTTC,CAIRTSGRNYEQYF
TRBJ1-4,TRBV7-2,15,TRBD1,NA,TGTGCCAGCAGCCCGTTCGGGACAGGAGATGAAAAACTGTTTTTT,CASSPFGTGDEKLFF
TRBJ2-7,TRBV4-3,15,NA,NA,TGCGCCAGCAGCCAAGATCCTGCAGGGATTTACGAGCAGTACTTC,CASSQDPAGIYEQYF
TRBJ1-1,TRBV4-3,13,NA,NA,TGCGCCAGCAGCCCGACAGGGAACACTGAAGCTTTCTTT,CASSPTGNTEAFF
TRBJ2-6,TRBV4-2,15,NA,NA,TGTGCCAGCAGCCAAGTTCTTTTTGGGGCCAACGTCCTGACTTTC,CASSQVLFGANVLTF
TRBJ1-5,TRBV6-1,15,NA,once,TGTGCCAGCAGTGAAGCGCGGACACGAAATCAGCCCCAGCATTTT,CASSEARTRNQPQHF
TRBJ1-3,TRBV7-2,14,TRBD1,once,TGTGCCAGCAGCCGGACAGGCGCTGGAAACACCATATATTTT,CASSRTGAGNTIYF
TRBJ1-1,TRBV2,13,NA,NA,TGTGCCAGCAGTGAAATGGTCGGCACTGAAGCTTTCTTT,CASSEMVGTEAFF
TRBJ2-3,TRBV30,14,NA,NA,TGTGCCTGGAGTACGGGCGGGAGCACAGATACGCAGTATTTT,CAWSTGGSTDTQYF
TRBJ2-1,TRBV5-3,12,NA,NA,TGTGCCAGAAGGTCGCGGGTTCATGAGCAGTTCTTC,CARRSRVHEQFF
TRBJ2-5,TRBV28,15,TRBD1,once,TGTGCCAGCAGTTTGTATAGGACAGGGGGAGAGACCCAGTACTTC,CASSLYRTGGETQYF
TRBJ2-7,TRBV5-4,13,NA,NA,TGTGCCAGCAGCTTGGTAGCAGATTACGAGCAGTACTTC,CASSLVADYEQYF
TRBJ2-7,TRBV7-2,15,NA,NA,TGTGCCAGCAGCTTAGTTGGGGGGGACACTTACGAGCAGTACTTC,CASSLVGGDTYEQYF
TRBJ2-7,TRBV5-6,15,NA,NA,TGTGCCAGCAGCTTGGAAGGGCAGTTACCCTACGAGCAGTACTTC,CASSLEGQLPYEQYF
TRBJ1-1,TRBV6-6,12,NA,NA,TGTGCCAGCAGCCTCGGGTACACTGAAGCTTTCTTT,CASSLGYTEAFF
TRBJ2-5,TRBV10-3,15,TRBD1,NA,TGTGCCATCAGTGAGCCTTGGACAGGCCAAGAGACCCAGTACTTC,CAISEPWTGQETQYF